This TCR beta chain derives from a study of T cells in Graves' hyperthyroidism and ophthalmopathy (dated by TCRdb to about 2019). Concerning the study at large: Peripheral blood samples were taken at the time of initial diagnosis, prior to any treatment. Prospective prediction of ophthalmopathy was tested in an independent validation cohort consisting of roughly 19 hyperthyroidism patients and more than 15 patients who later progressed to ophthalmopathy. For training and testing, the roughly 97 patients in the discovery cohort were randomly divided in a 7:3 ratio. A discovery cohort of roughly 100 patients, fewer than 50 with Graves' ophthalmopathy and 55 to 65 with stable Graves' hyperthyroidism, was used to find distinguishing TCR V-J signatures. The paper describes TCR Vbeta CDR3 sequencing of 140 or so peripheral blood samples, made up of fewer than 50 ophthalmopathy patients, 70 to 75 hyperthyroidism patients and roughly 17 progressor patients. Once sampling was done, hyperthyroidism patients were given methimazole at a starting dose of 30 mg daily, whereas ophthalmopathy patients were given high-dose intravenous methylprednisolone. In addition, the study compared T-cell repertoires in thyroid tissue and in blood from roughly six Graves' hyperthyroidism patients.

Ophthalmopathy patients had moderately to severely active disease, Clinical Activity Score of at least 3, NOSPECS grade of at least 4, and duration under 3 months. The study excluded patients with uncontrolled infections, other autoimmune diseases, pregnancy or lactation. Diagnoses were based on clinical symptoms, serum thyroxine and TRAb, thyroid ultrasound and orbital computed tomography. Ficoll-Paque density gradient centrifugation was used to isolate PBMCs from 9.5 to 10 ml of fresh peripheral blood. Total RNA was extracted using Trizol reagent, and RNA quality was assessed on an Agilent 2100 Bioanalyzer. What the authors observed across the whole study: Most expanded thyroid clonotypes (frequency above 0.001) were also detected in blood, a finding suggesting that blood repertoires may reflect thyroid immune responses. No statistical method was used to set the sample size in advance, and investigators knew the group allocation. A 13 V-J signature model separated ophthalmopathy from stable hyperthyroidism, with approximately 86% sensitivity and about 81% specificity in cross-validation and 80%/75% in testing. In validation, the model predicted progression to ophthalmopathy with roughly 70% sensitivity and about 73% specificity, a median of around 6.6 months before onset.

This clonotype occurred many times. Its antigen has not been determined. Base qualities are missing; no much larger clone stands one base away. The TCR beta CDR3 regions were amplified from RNA transcripts. For the first round of RT-PCR on the TCR CDR3, the HTBI primer set was used together with the Qiagen OneStep RT-PCR kit. A second multiplex PCR round built the libraries, followed by size selection and purification. The libraries were sequenced on an Illumina HiSeq2000 using paired-end 100 bp reads. In the paper's pipeline: SOAPnuke was used to process the raw data, throwing out any read that contained adapters or uncalled bases, had a mean Phred below 15, or lacked an exact constant-primer or identifier match. COPE v1.2.5 was used to merge high-quality paired reads, and clonotypes were defined as unique nucleotide sequences. Clonotypes were aligned to IMGT TRBV, TRBD and TRBJ reference segments using MiTCR v1.1. Only V-J combinations with frequency above 0.0001, covering 99% to 99.2% of repertoires, were analysed. A TCS score was defined as the ratio of F50 (clonal expansion) to E x V (chaos), with BLOSUM62-based TCRdist applied between CDR3 peptides within each V-J. Welch's t-statistics and random forest reduced roughly 500 V-J features to around 14, which were used in a naive Bayes classifier (R e1071). The similarity between thyroid and blood repertoires was quantified using the Morisita-Horn index. TCRdb trimmed public reads at Q25 via fastp, called clones via MiXCR and kept in-frame beta chains. Each record represents a unique CDR3 protein, reported with the most common genes and DNA among its rows. The V and J calls were not made by the authors but by TCRdb's processing. In all, the sample holds about 58,000 distinct CDR3 sequences, and roughly 52% of those were seen once. The ten largest account for over 10% of the sample.

The specimen sequenced was blood. The sequence came from a woman in her twenties or thirties with Graves' ophthalmopathy.

The sequenced DNA is TGTGCCAGCACCGTAACAGGATACAATCAGCCCCAGCATTTT. Translated, this is CASTVTGYNQPQHF. The chain is made from TRBV7-2 and TRBJ1-5; TRBD1 could be the D gene, as 5 bases match. V sheds 7 bases and J sheds 3 bases, leaving 13 bases between their ends. The germline V gene yields SGHTA for CDR1 and FQGNSA for CDR2. The CDR3 holds 14 amino acids from the cysteine to the phenylalanine. The read is trimmed to its CDR3 DNA, 42 bases read in frame from base 1.